This entry is about one TCR beta chain. As originally analysed: Reference gene primer amplification yielded estimated nucleated cell counts. The table came from immunoSEQ multiplex PCR; TCRdb's copy has only in-frame clones and leaves some out. V, J and clone size were drawn from that table, and D and trimming were deduced from the DNA. The table includes nearly 350,000 clones, about 88% detected once. The sample originates from a study of blood T cell repertoires in COVID-19. This CDR3 spans 14 amino acids. Trimming removed 1 base from V and 3 bases from J, with 10 bases in between. CDR1 is LGHNT, CDR2 FRNRAP, per germline.

The chain uses TRBV12-5 and TRBJ2-7, with a possible D match to TRBD2 (5 bases). What was sequenced was PBMCs or T cells enriched from blood (not recorded which). This clonotype originated in a woman in her twenties or thirties who had recovered from COVID-19. CDR3 nucleotides: TGTGCTAGTGGTTTGGGAGGGTCCATCTACGAGCAGTACTTC. This translates into CASGLGGSIYEQYF.